These 18 T cell receptor beta chains share one sample of origin, sequenced in a study of human CD8 memory T cell subsets. By UMI-labeled 5' RACE, the TCR beta libraries were made. After re-calling the 5' RACE reads, TCRdb lists one entry per CDR3 protein, DNA absent. In total, the table holds more than 4,500 distinct CDR3 sequences. Sequenced: CD8+ effector memory T cells (TEM) sorted from PBMCs. The subset is: effector memory CD8 T cells, CCR7- CD45RO+ CD95+. The receptors originated from a human donor in good health.

By frequency, this clonotype is medium-sized. The V call is TRBV7-2, the J call TRBJ2-7; the D gene TCRdb calls, TRBD1, cannot be checked with no DNA. The CDR3 runs to 16 residues. CDR1 is SGHTA and CDR2 is FQGNSA in the germline V gene. CDR3 loop: CASSSGTGFSGYEQYF.

This clonotype counts as medium-sized by frequency. V gene TRBV20-1 combines with J gene TRBJ2-1; TCRdb returns TRBD2, unconfirmable since there is no DNA. The CDR3 spans 14 residues. Germline values: CDR1 DFQATT, CDR2 SNEGSKA (reference sequence). CDR3 sequence reads: CSAPEERESSEQFF.

This chain links TRBV20-1 with TRBJ1-2; the D call of TRBD1 rests on TCRdb alone, since no DNA is present to check it. Germline CDR1 is DFQATT and CDR2 is SNEGSKA (reference sequence). CDR3 length equals 12 residues. The CDR3 reads CSARTGDLGYTF.

The chain combines TRBV6-1 with TRBJ2-7; the TCRdb D gene call, TRBD1, has no DNA to confirm it. Germline-derived CDR1 and CDR2 are MNHNS and SASEGT. The CDR3 consists of 15 residues. CDR3 residues: CASSEARGTGYEQYF.

This chain connects TRBV5-6 to TRBJ2-7; the TCRdb D gene call, TRBD1, has no DNA to confirm it. The CDR3 consists of 15 residues. Looked up from germline, CDR1 is SGHDT and CDR2 is YYEEEE. This CDR3 reads CASSLAGGTHYEQYF.

Considering frequency, this clonotype is medium-sized (0.01 to 0.1%). This chain connects TRBV28 to TRBJ1-4. CDR1 is MDHEN, CDR2 SYDVKM, per germline. The CDR3 loop spans 16 amino acids. This CDR3 reads CASSPTTDGGNEKLFF.

The chain joins TRBV4-2 to TRBJ2-1; TCRdb proposes TRBD2, but this gene call is untestable without DNA. From germline, CDR1 is LGHNA and CDR2 YNFKEQ. This CDR3 is 16 amino acids long. The CDR3 loop is CASSQGEREPYNEQFF.

This sequence joins TRBV28 and TRBJ2-3; TCRdb returns TRBD2, unconfirmable since there is no DNA. The CDR3 runs to 15 residues. Germline CDR1 and CDR2: MDHEN and SYDVKM. CDR3 sequence: CASRSGAGFTDTQYF.

The chain joins TRBV5-4 to TRBJ2-1; TCRdb's assignment of TRBD1 cannot be checked, as there is no DNA. This CDR3 is 14 amino acids long. Germline loops: CDR1 SGHNT, CDR2 YYREEE (reference sequence). The CDR3 loop is CASSLEVGDEEQFF.

By frequency, this clonotype is medium-sized. This chain links TRBV20-1 with TRBJ2-7; TCRdb's D call, TRBD1, is unchecked because there is no DNA. Germline V CDR1 and CDR2: DFQATT, SNEGSKA (reference sequence). CDR3 length: 15 amino acids. The CDR3 is CSAPRVRGQSDEQYF.

This clonotype is classed as medium-sized by frequency. V and J are TRBV3-1 and TRBJ1-1; there is no DNA to check the TCRdb D call of TRBD1. Germline CDR1 is LGHDT and CDR2 is YNNKEL (reference sequence). The CDR3 is 13 amino acids. The CDR3 sequence is CASSHRGRTEAFF.

This rearrangement joins TRBV20-1 to TRBJ2-5; TCRdb calls TRBD1, which cannot be checked without DNA. Germline V CDR1 and CDR2: DFQATT, SNEGSKA (reference sequence). The CDR3 spans 13 residues. CDR3 protein: CSAPTGRTETQYF.

This rearrangement joins TRBV27 to TRBJ2-1; the TCRdb call, TRBD2, lacks DNA for checking. Germline V gene data show CDR1 as MNHEY and CDR2 as SMNVEV (reference sequence). The CDR3 totals 15 residues. CDR3 residues: CASSLSESFYNEQFF.

The V and J genes are TRBV5-6 and TRBJ1-1. This CDR3 spans 18 amino acids. Germline V gene lookup returns CDR1 SGHDT and CDR2 YYEEEE. CDR3: CASSLGWVAVGMNTEAFF.

V is TRBV4-3 and J is TRBJ2-1; TCRdb indicates TRBD2, and absent DNA this call remains unverified. This CDR3 comprises 16 residues. CDR1 is LGHNA, CDR2 YSLEER, per germline. The CDR3 sequence is CASSQASSGSMNEQFF.

This chain connects TRBV20-1 to TRBJ2-3; TCRdb designates TRBD2, a call that cannot be tested without DNA. The CDR3 is 17 residues long. Germline CDR1 reads DFQATT; CDR2 reads SNEGSKA (reference sequence). The chain's CDR3 is CSARTSGDSGPTDTQYF.

V usage is TRBV7-3 and J usage is TRBJ2-5; the D call from TCRdb, TRBD1, cannot be confirmed without DNA. This CDR3 is built from 14 residues. CDR1 and CDR2 (germline): SGHTA, FQGTGA. The CDR3 sequence is CASSQTGGQETQYF.

The CDR3 sequence is CASSPPAVAGAGELFF. This chain joins TRBV4-3 and TRBJ2-2; TCRdb names TRBD2, which stays unverified in the absence of DNA. Germline CDR1 LGHNA, CDR2 YSLEER. This CDR3 spans 16 amino acids.